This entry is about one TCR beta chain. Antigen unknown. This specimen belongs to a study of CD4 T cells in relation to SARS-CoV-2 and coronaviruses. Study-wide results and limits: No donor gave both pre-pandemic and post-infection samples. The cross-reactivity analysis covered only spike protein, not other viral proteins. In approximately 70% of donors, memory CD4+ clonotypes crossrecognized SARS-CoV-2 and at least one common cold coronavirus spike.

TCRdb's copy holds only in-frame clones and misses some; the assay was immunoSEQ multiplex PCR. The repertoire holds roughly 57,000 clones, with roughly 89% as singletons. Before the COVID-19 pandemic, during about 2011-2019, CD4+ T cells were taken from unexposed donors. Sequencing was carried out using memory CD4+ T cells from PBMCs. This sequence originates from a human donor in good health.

The CDR3: CAISDPPGTAAYEQYF. CDR3 nucleotides: TGTGCCATCAGTGACCCCCCGGGGACAGCCGCCTACGAGCAGTACTTC. The chain uses TRBV10-3 and TRBJ2-7; 7 nucleotides agree with TRBD1. Germline assignment: CDR1 ENHRY and CDR2 SYGVKD. The CDR3 consists of 16 residues. With 3 bases clipped from V and 2 bases from J, the junction kept 10 bases outside the gene matches.